This T cell receptor (beta chain) appears in the sequencing data of a study of blood T cell repertoires in COVID-19. Study in general: There were acute and convalescent COVID-19 samples, and they came from the United States, Italy and Spain. Nucleic acid was either cDNA or gDNA, and it came from T cells, B-cell-depleted T cells, or PBMCs.

Authors' analysis steps: Estimated nucleated cell counts came from reference gene primer amplification. Clones were sequenced by immunoSEQ multiplex PCR, and TCRdb holds only the in-frame ones, with some missing. That table is the source of V, J and clone size, and D and trimming were worked out from the DNA. The repertoire holds about 120,000 clones, roughly four fifths seen once, with about 15% in the top ten. Per germline, CDR1 SGHRS and CDR2 YFSETQ. Trimming cost V 2 bases and J 1 base; bases outside gene matches: 1. The length of the CDR3 is 15 residues. The chain links TRBV5-1 to TRBJ2-2, with 8 bases that match TRBD1. The sequencing sample was made of peripheral blood. This clonotype originated in a woman in her sixties with acute or convalescent COVID-19. The CDR3 sequence is CASSFDRGNTGELFF. The CDR3 nucleotides are TGCGCCAGCAGCTTCGACAGGGGGAACACCGGGGAGCTGTTTTTT.